Here is one T cell receptor (beta chain) with its context. Its antigen specificity is not known. No much larger clonotype is one base removed from it; base qualities were not supplied. The entry originates in a study of blood T cell repertoires in COVID-19 (dated by TCRdb to the early 2020s). With regard to the full study: Samples covering the acute and convalescent phases of COVID-19 were provided by collaborators in the United States, Italy and Spain. The dataset comprised deeply sampled blood TCRbeta repertoires from subjects exposed to, actively infected with, or recovered from COVID-19. Where HLA class I and class II types were available, the types were taken from metadata supplied by the sample provider, not from assay-based typing. The repertoires were made available in a free public database intended to serve as a resource for research on the immune response to SARS-CoV-2. Samples came from the ongoing ImmuneRACE study (first 160 participants) plus 1,254 subjects from 6 global collaborators. A de-identified subject ID, COVID-19 status, age in years and sex were almost always included in the sample metadata. The material from the prospective study consisted of cDNA or gDNA derived from T cells, B-cell-depleted T cells, or PBMCs. Study-level results and caveats: The amount of clinical and demographic metadata varied by source and participant and was provided uncurated.

TCRbeta CDR3 regions were amplified from genomic DNA by means of the immunoSEQ Assay, a bias-controlled multiplex PCR. For the original study's pipeline: The number of nucleated cells in each sample was estimated from the amplification of reference gene primers within the assay. To quantify the absolute abundance of each unique TCRbeta CDR3 rearrangement, sequence reads were collapsed and filtered. For each sample, productive Simpson clonality was calculated by taking the square root of Simpson's diversity index across productive rearrangements. TCRdb mirrors the immuneACCESS table, restricted to in-frame sequences. Some clones are absent from its copies; in checked studies, under half trace to an unresolved V gene, and the reason for the others is unknown. V and J calls and clone size are as listed in that table; D and trimming were resolved from the DNA. The sample profile shows 450,000 or so clones; around nine tenths of them were found once. The ten largest account for roughly 0.87% of the sample.

According to the germline V gene, CDR1 reads SGHRS and CDR2 reads YFSETQ. For this chain, trimming is 4 bases at the V end and 6 bases at the J end, and the number of junction bases without a gene match is 7. From cysteine to phenylalanine, the CDR3 is 13 amino acids long. Only the CDR3 DNA is retained, 39 bases long and in frame from the first base. At one collaborating source in Seattle, patients were enrolled during active infection and were followed longitudinally through the course of disease. Collaborating institutions collected whole blood in K2EDTA tubes following their own protocols. For TCRbeta analysis, collaborator samples were shipped as frozen whole blood, as isolated PBMCs, or as DNA extracted from either sample type.

The rearrangement combines TRBV5-1 with TRBJ2-7; 7 bases in the junction line up with TRBD1. The sample was peripheral blood. The receptor was isolated from a man aged 18 to 29 with COVID-19, enrolled during active disease. The DNA sequence is given as TGCGCCAGCAGCCCGGGACAGACCTCCGAGCAGTACTTC. It translates to CASSPGQTSEQYF.